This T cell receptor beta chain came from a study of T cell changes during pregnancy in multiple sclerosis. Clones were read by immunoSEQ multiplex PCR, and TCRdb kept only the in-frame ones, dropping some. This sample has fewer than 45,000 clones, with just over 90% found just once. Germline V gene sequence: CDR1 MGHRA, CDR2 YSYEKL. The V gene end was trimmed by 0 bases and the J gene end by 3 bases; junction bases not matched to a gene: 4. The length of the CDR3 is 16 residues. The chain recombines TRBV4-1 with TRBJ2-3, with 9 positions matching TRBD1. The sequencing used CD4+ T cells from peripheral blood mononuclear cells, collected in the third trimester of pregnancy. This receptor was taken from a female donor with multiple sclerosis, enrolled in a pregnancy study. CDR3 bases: TGCGCCAGCAGCCAAGAACAGGGGGCGCTAACAGATACGCAGTATTTT. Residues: CASSQEQGALTDTQYF.